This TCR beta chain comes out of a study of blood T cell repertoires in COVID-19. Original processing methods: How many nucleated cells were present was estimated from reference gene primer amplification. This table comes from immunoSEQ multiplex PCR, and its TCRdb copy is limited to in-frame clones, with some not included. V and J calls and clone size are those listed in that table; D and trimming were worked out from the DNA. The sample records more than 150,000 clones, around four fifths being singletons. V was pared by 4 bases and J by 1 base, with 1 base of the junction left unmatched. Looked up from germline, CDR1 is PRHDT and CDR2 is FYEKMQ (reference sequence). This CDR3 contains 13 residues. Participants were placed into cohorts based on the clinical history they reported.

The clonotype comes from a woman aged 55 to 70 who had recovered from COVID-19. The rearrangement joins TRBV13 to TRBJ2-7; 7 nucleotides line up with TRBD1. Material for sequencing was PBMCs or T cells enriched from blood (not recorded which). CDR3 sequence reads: CASSSGQSYEQYF. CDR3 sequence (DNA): TGTGCCAGCAGCTCGGGACAGTCCTACGAGCAGTACTTC.